The rows below give T cell receptor beta chains drawn from one sample of a study of graft-versus-host responses after intestinal transplantation. TCRdb's copy holds only in-frame clones and misses some; the assay was immunoSEQ multiplex PCR. In the table there are about 94,000 clones, roughly 90% of which are singletons. Which antigens these TCRs recognize remains unknown. This specimen consisted of unstimulated CD8+ T cells sorted from spleen or lymph node cells, obtained before intestinal transplant. The receptors were sampled from a human donor who received an intestinal transplant. CDR3s include the opening cysteine and the closing phenylalanine or tryptophan. The order of the fields is D gene, V gene, clone size, J gene, CDR3 protein, CDR3 DNA. A D gene is named only where the DNA matches it firmly. Size values are once, few and many counts, or a class for expanded clones, and some rows have none.

d_call: NA
v_call: TRBV4-1
clone_size: NA
j_call: TRBJ2-3
cdr3_aa: CASSQPTRGLHGDTQYF
cdr3_nt: TGCGCCAGCAGCCAACCAACGCGGGGGCTGCACGGAGATACGCAGTATTTT

d_call: NA
v_call: TRBV7-9
clone_size: NA
j_call: TRBJ2-7
cdr3_aa: CASSLARRDEQYF
cdr3_nt: TGTGCCAGCAGCTTAGCGAGGAGAGACGAGCAGTACTTC

d_call: TRBD1
v_call: TRBV5-4
clone_size: NA
j_call: TRBJ2-7
cdr3_aa: CASSPGQGGYEQYF
cdr3_nt: TGTGCCAGCAGCCCGGGACAGGGAGGTTACGAGCAGTACTTC

d_call: NA
v_call: TRBV7-2
clone_size: NA
j_call: TRBJ2-2
cdr3_aa: CASRPGRYLSGELFF
cdr3_nt: TGTGCCAGCAGACCCGGGAGATACCTATCCGGGGAGCTGTTTTTT

d_call: TRBD1
v_call: TRBV27
clone_size: NA
j_call: TRBJ2-1
cdr3_aa: CASSLSGTVLLSSYNEQFF
cdr3_nt: TGTGCCAGCAGTTTATCCGGGACAGTTTTATTGAGCTCCTACAATGAGCAGTTCTTC

d_call: TRBD2
v_call: TRBV6-5
clone_size: NA
j_call: TRBJ2-1
cdr3_aa: CASSYQLGLDEFF
cdr3_nt: TGTGCCAGCAGTTACCAACTGGGACTAGACGAATTCTTC

d_call: NA
v_call: TRBV2
clone_size: NA
j_call: TRBJ2-5
cdr3_aa: CATEPEETQYF
cdr3_nt: TGTGCCACCGAGCCCGAAGAGACCCAGTACTTC

d_call: NA
v_call: TRBV9
clone_size: NA
j_call: TRBJ2-1
cdr3_aa: CASSVGSGVGDEQFF
cdr3_nt: TGTGCCAGCAGCGTAGGTAGCGGTGTAGGAGATGAGCAGTTCTTC

d_call: NA
v_call: TRBV5-6
clone_size: NA
j_call: TRBJ2-3
cdr3_aa: CASSLGQGSIEGTDTQYF
cdr3_nt: TGTGCCAGCAGCTTGGGGCAGGGGAGTATCGAGGGCACAGATACGCAGTATTTT

d_call: NA
v_call: TRBV11-2
clone_size: NA
j_call: TRBJ2-1
cdr3_aa: CASSFGTGNEQFF
cdr3_nt: TGTGCCAGCAGCTTCGGTACGGGAAATGAGCAGTTCTTC

d_call: TRBD1
v_call: TRBV4-1
clone_size: NA
j_call: TRBJ1-2
cdr3_aa: CASSQNRGGYGYTF
cdr3_nt: TGCGCCAGCAGCCAGAACAGGGGTGGTTATGGCTACACCTTC

d_call: TRBD1
v_call: TRBV7-9
clone_size: NA
j_call: TRBJ2-7
cdr3_aa: CASSLVGDSYEQYF
cdr3_nt: TGTGCCAGCAGCTTAGTGGGGGACAGCTACGAGCAGTACTTC

d_call: NA
v_call: TRBV4-3
clone_size: NA
j_call: TRBJ1-5
cdr3_aa: CASSQDGPGGNQPQHF
cdr3_nt: TGCGCCAGCAGCCAAGACGGTCCAGGGGGCAATCAGCCCCAGCATTTT

d_call: TRBD1
v_call: TRBV11-2
clone_size: NA
j_call: TRBJ1-1
cdr3_aa: CASRTDRGGEAFF
cdr3_nt: TGTGCCAGCAGGACGGACAGGGGAGGGGAAGCTTTCTTT

d_call: TRBD2
v_call: TRBV4-1
clone_size: NA
j_call: TRBJ2-7
cdr3_aa: CASSQERRGDGYEQYF
cdr3_nt: TGCGCCAGCAGCCAAGAGCGGCGGGGGGATGGGTACGAGCAGTACTTC

d_call: TRBD1
v_call: TRBV4-3
clone_size: NA
j_call: TRBJ1-4
cdr3_aa: CASSPTGGDEKLFF
cdr3_nt: TGCGCCAGCAGCCCGACAGGGGGGGATGAAAAACTGTTTTTT

d_call: TRBD2
v_call: TRBV7-9
clone_size: NA
j_call: TRBJ2-1
cdr3_aa: CASSPTSDRHNEQFF
cdr3_nt: TGTGCCAGCAGCCCGACTAGCGATAGACACAATGAGCAGTTCTTC

d_call: TRBD2
v_call: TRBV15
clone_size: NA
j_call: TRBJ2-5
cdr3_aa: CATSGNVAGGPGETQYF
cdr3_nt: TGTGCCACCAGCGGAAACGTAGCGGGGGGGCCCGGAGAGACCCAGTACTTC

d_call: NA
v_call: TRBV4-1
clone_size: NA
j_call: TRBJ1-5
cdr3_aa: CASSNERVNQPQHF
cdr3_nt: TGCGCCAGCAGCAACGAACGGGTCAATCAGCCCCAGCATTTT

d_call: TRBD1
v_call: TRBV4-3
clone_size: NA
j_call: TRBJ2-1
cdr3_aa: CASSQITGTGYNEQFF
cdr3_nt: TGCGCCAGCAGCCAAATAACCGGGACAGGGTACAATGAGCAGTTCTTC

d_call: NA
v_call: TRBV30
clone_size: NA
j_call: TRBJ2-7
cdr3_aa: CAWSAGTGYEQYF
cdr3_nt: TGTGCCTGGAGTGCCGGGACTGGCTACGAGCAGTACTTC

d_call: TRBD1
v_call: TRBV6-1
clone_size: NA
j_call: TRBJ1-5
cdr3_aa: CASSAGQYQPQHF
cdr3_nt: TGTGCCAGCAGCGCGGGACAGTATCAGCCCCAGCATTTT

d_call: TRBD1
v_call: TRBV9
clone_size: once
j_call: TRBJ1-5
cdr3_aa: CASSSGQGADQPQHF
cdr3_nt: TGTGCCAGCAGCTCCGGACAGGGGGCCGATCAGCCCCAGCATTTT

d_call: TRBD1
v_call: TRBV6-1
clone_size: NA
j_call: TRBJ1-5
cdr3_aa: CASRNRQGGQPQHF
cdr3_nt: TGTGCCAGCAGGAACCGACAGGGAGGTCAGCCCCAGCATTTT

d_call: NA
v_call: TRBV5-4
clone_size: NA
j_call: TRBJ1-1
cdr3_aa: CASRLGPGGTEAFF
cdr3_nt: TGTGCCAGCAGATTAGGACCGGGGGGTACTGAAGCTTTCTTT

d_call: NA
v_call: TRBV10-3
clone_size: NA
j_call: TRBJ2-3
cdr3_aa: CAISDRGPSTDTQYF
cdr3_nt: TGTGCCATCAGTGATAGAGGCCCTAGCACAGATACGCAGTATTTT

d_call: NA
v_call: TRBV13
clone_size: NA
j_call: TRBJ1-4
cdr3_aa: CASSPGGDEKLFF
cdr3_nt: TGTGCCAGCAGCCCCGGGGGGGATGAAAAACTGTTTTTT

d_call: TRBD2
v_call: TRBV4-2
clone_size: NA
j_call: TRBJ2-7
cdr3_aa: CASSAGLAGGPYEQYF
cdr3_nt: TGTGCCAGCAGCGCGGGACTAGCGGGAGGACCCTACGAGCAGTACTTC

d_call: NA
v_call: TRBV11-2
clone_size: NA
j_call: TRBJ2-1
cdr3_aa: CASSLAFKRYNEQFF
cdr3_nt: TGTGCCAGCAGCTTAGCTTTTAAGCGGTACAATGAGCAGTTCTTC

d_call: TRBD2
v_call: TRBV7-9
clone_size: NA
j_call: TRBJ2-7
cdr3_aa: CASSLVSLAGVYEQYF
cdr3_nt: TGTGCCAGCAGCTTAGTTAGTCTAGCGGGAGTCTACGAGCAGTACTTC

d_call: NA
v_call: TRBV19
clone_size: NA
j_call: TRBJ2-7
cdr3_aa: CATQSRSHEQYF
cdr3_nt: TGTGCCACCCAATCGCGGAGCCACGAGCAGTACTTC

d_call: TRBD1
v_call: TRBV2
clone_size: NA
j_call: TRBJ2-5
cdr3_aa: CASSHTGTGGLETQYF
cdr3_nt: TGTGCCAGCAGTCATACCGGGACAGGGGGGCTGGAGACCCAGTACTTC

d_call: NA
v_call: TRBV28
clone_size: NA
j_call: TRBJ1-5
cdr3_aa: CASSLGQLNQPQHF
cdr3_nt: TGTGCCAGCAGTTTAGGACAGCTAAATCAGCCCCAGCATTTT

d_call: TRBD2
v_call: TRBV11-2
clone_size: NA
j_call: TRBJ2-7
cdr3_aa: CASSYTSGSGYEQYF
cdr3_nt: TGTGCCAGCAGCTACACTAGCGGGAGTGGCTACGAGCAGTACTTC

d_call: NA
v_call: TRBV4-1
clone_size: NA
j_call: TRBJ1-1
cdr3_aa: CASSQDMSEAFF
cdr3_nt: TGCGCCAGCAGCCAAGATATGAGTGAAGCTTTCTTT

d_call: NA
v_call: TRBV7-9
clone_size: NA
j_call: TRBJ2-3
cdr3_aa: CASSLAVTGADTQYF
cdr3_nt: TGTGCCAGCAGCTTAGCGGTTACGGGGGCAGATACGCAGTATTTT

d_call: TRBD1
v_call: TRBV10-3
clone_size: NA
j_call: TRBJ1-3
cdr3_aa: CAISESDWGDRDGNTIYF
cdr3_nt: TGTGCCATCAGTGAGTCTGATTGGGGTGACAGGGACGGAAACACCATATATTTT

d_call: TRBD1
v_call: TRBV5-6
clone_size: NA
j_call: TRBJ1-1
cdr3_aa: CASSSDLKTGGNTEAFF
cdr3_nt: TGTGCCAGCAGCTCGGATTTAAAGACAGGGGGGAACACTGAAGCTTTCTTT

d_call: NA
v_call: TRBV10-3
clone_size: NA
j_call: TRBJ2-7
cdr3_aa: CAISEGHTYEQYF
cdr3_nt: TGTGCCATCAGTGAAGGACACACCTACGAGCAGTACTTC

d_call: TRBD1
v_call: TRBV6-5
clone_size: NA
j_call: TRBJ2-7
cdr3_aa: CASSSGQGTGQYF
cdr3_nt: TGTGCCAGCAGTTCCGGACAGGGTACGGGGCAGTACTTC

d_call: NA
v_call: TRBV6-1
clone_size: NA
j_call: TRBJ2-3
cdr3_aa: CASSEGRPEEQYF
cdr3_nt: TGTGCCAGCAGTGAAGGGCGCCCGGAGGAGCAGTATTTT

d_call: TRBD2
v_call: TRBV19
clone_size: NA
j_call: TRBJ2-1
cdr3_aa: CASSMASGAYNEQFF
cdr3_nt: TGTGCCAGTAGTATGGCGAGCGGGGCCTACAATGAGCAGTTCTTC

d_call: TRBD1
v_call: TRBV6-1
clone_size: NA
j_call: TRBJ2-7
cdr3_aa: CASSEWDRDYEQYF
cdr3_nt: TGTGCCAGCAGTGAATGGGACAGGGACTACGAGCAGTACTTC

d_call: TRBD1
v_call: TRBV7-8
clone_size: NA
j_call: TRBJ1-1
cdr3_aa: CASSLVGGTGRWDTEAFF
cdr3_nt: TGTGCCAGCAGCTTAGTAGGGGGGACAGGGAGATGGGACACTGAAGCTTTCTTT

d_call: NA
v_call: TRBV7-2
clone_size: NA
j_call: TRBJ2-7
cdr3_aa: CASSLGGPSYEQYF
cdr3_nt: TGTGCCAGCAGCTTAGGGGGCCCCTCCTACGAGCAGTACTTC

d_call: TRBD2
v_call: TRBV4-1
clone_size: once
j_call: TRBJ2-7
cdr3_aa: CASSIWTSASYEQYF
cdr3_nt: TGCGCCAGCAGCATCTGGACTAGCGCATCCTACGAGCAGTACTTC

d_call: TRBD1
v_call: TRBV6-5
clone_size: NA
j_call: TRBJ1-2
cdr3_aa: CASSYSTGGYGYTF
cdr3_nt: TGTGCCAGCAGTTACTCGACAGGGGGCTATGGCTACACCTTC

d_call: NA
v_call: TRBV27
clone_size: NA
j_call: TRBJ2-7
cdr3_aa: CASTGLDSYEQYF
cdr3_nt: TGTGCCAGCACCGGTCTCGACTCCTACGAGCAGTACTTC

d_call: NA
v_call: TRBV27
clone_size: NA
j_call: TRBJ1-3
cdr3_aa: CASRKLYTQGFGNTIYF
cdr3_nt: TGTGCCAGCCGGAAACTATACACCCAGGGTTTTGGAAACACCATATATTTT

d_call: TRBD1
v_call: TRBV6-5
clone_size: NA
j_call: TRBJ2-2
cdr3_aa: CASSRGRGSGELFF
cdr3_nt: TGTGCCAGCAGTCGCGGCAGGGGGTCCGGGGAGCTGTTTTTT

d_call: NA
v_call: TRBV7-9
clone_size: NA
j_call: TRBJ1-2
cdr3_aa: CASSLEVIANYGYTF
cdr3_nt: TGTGCCAGCAGCTTAGAAGTGATAGCTAACTATGGCTACACCTTC

d_call: NA
v_call: TRBV7-9
clone_size: NA
j_call: TRBJ1-1
cdr3_aa: CASSLAEGLSPEAFF
cdr3_nt: TGTGCCAGCAGCTTAGCGGAGGGGTTGAGCCCTGAAGCTTTCTTT

d_call: NA
v_call: TRBV6-1
clone_size: NA
j_call: TRBJ1-1
cdr3_aa: CASGPVNTEAFF
cdr3_nt: TGTGCCAGCGGGCCGGTGAACACTGAAGCTTTCTTT

d_call: NA
v_call: TRBV27
clone_size: NA
j_call: TRBJ1-1
cdr3_aa: CASSLSTDTEAFF
cdr3_nt: TGTGCCAGCAGTTTATCGACAGACACTGAAGCTTTCTTT